A selection of T cell receptor beta chains follows, all from one sample in a study of OX40 agonist ivuxolimab in advanced cancers. TCRdb keeps only in-frame clones here, not all; method: immunoSEQ multiplex PCR. The sample includes some 100,000 clones, just over 90% of them seen just once. The input for sequencing was CD4+ or CD8+ T cells sorted from blood, taken in a trial of the OX40 agonist ivuxolimab. The origin of the receptors is an adult with an advanced solid tumor such as melanoma, head and neck, liver or kidney cancer. The CDR3 runs from the conserved cysteine through the conserved F or W. The order of the fields is V gene, J gene, CDR3 protein.

TRBV11-2	TRBJ2-7	CASSLDLSSGRYEQYF
TRBV19	TRBJ1-1	CASKEGKRQAFF
TRBV5-6	TRBJ2-7	CASSSSYEQYF
TRBV9	TRBJ2-1	CASSQRTGGNEQFF
TRBV19	TRBJ2-3	CASSMVGKVTQYF
TRBV15	TRBJ2-3	CATSREGGRGDTQYF
TRBV20-1	TRBJ1-2	CSVKGQGGYTF
TRBV5-1	TRBJ2-7	CASSLVRGTYEQYF
TRBV7-8	TRBJ2-3	CASSRPSAQGRDTQYF
TRBV6-6	TRBJ2-1	CASRVAGLVNNEQFF
TRBV28	TRBJ1-2	CASSIGTGAYGYTF
TRBV5-1	TRBJ2-3	CASSLQDSPDTQYF
TRBV7-3	TRBJ2-3	CASSLIGSPNTDTQYF
TRBV5-1	TRBJ1-1	CASSLEGVNTEAFF
TRBV7-9	TRBJ2-7	CASSLGRASIYEQYF
TRBV7-2	TRBJ2-5	CASSPGQGGETQYF
TRBV7-2	TRBJ2-2	CASSLTGATGELFF
TRBV6-5	TRBJ1-1	CASSWGLQHAEAFF
TRBV7-8	TRBJ1-5	CASSFGETIRSQPQHF
TRBV5-4	TRBJ2-7	CASSSPGADAKEQYF
TRBV11-2	TRBJ2-1	CASSLAGGFYNEQFF
TRBV6-5	TRBJ1-4	CASSYSDSNEKLFF
TRBV4-3	TRBJ2-1	CASSISGRADGGEQFF
TRBV19	TRBJ1-2	CASRARTGPYGYTF
TRBV7-7	TRBJ2-6	CASGIGANSGANVLTF
TRBV15	TRBJ2-7	CATSRDSVQGRYEQYF
TRBV11-2	TRBJ2-5	CASSYPWMTQYF
TRBV4-2	TRBJ2-7	CASSPGLAGGAYEQYF
TRBV7-9	TRBJ2-5	CASSLVEQTQYF
TRBV19	TRBJ2-5	CASSALAGALRETQYF
TRBV5-1	TRBJ1-2	CASSYPPSGGGGGYTF
TRBV7-2	TRBJ2-6	CASSRGGSGANVLTF
TRBV11-2	TRBJ2-4	CASSGGLTGVLAKNIQYF
TRBV21-1	TRBJ2-7	CASVSVSYEQYF
TRBV28	TRBJ1-3	CASSPTPERGNTIYF
TRBV4-3	TRBJ2-5	CASSQKRGGETQYF
TRBV18	TRBJ2-5	CASSLGGPETQYF
TRBV18	TRBJ2-7	CASSPVWASGSMSYEQYF
TRBV7-2	TRBJ2-5	CASSSVSLGETQYF
TRBV7-9	TRBJ2-6	CASSLGSGANVLTF